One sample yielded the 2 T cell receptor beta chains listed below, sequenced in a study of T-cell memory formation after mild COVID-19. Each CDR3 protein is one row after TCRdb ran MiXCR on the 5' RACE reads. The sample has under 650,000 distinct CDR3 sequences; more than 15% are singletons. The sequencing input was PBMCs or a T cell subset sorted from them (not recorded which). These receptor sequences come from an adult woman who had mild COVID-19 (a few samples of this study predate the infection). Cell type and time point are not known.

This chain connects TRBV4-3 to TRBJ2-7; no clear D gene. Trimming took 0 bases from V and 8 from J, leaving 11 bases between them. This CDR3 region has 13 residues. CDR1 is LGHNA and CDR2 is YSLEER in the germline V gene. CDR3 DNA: TGCGCCAGCAGCCAAGATAGGGTACACAAGCAGTACTTC. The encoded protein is CASSQDRVHKQYF.

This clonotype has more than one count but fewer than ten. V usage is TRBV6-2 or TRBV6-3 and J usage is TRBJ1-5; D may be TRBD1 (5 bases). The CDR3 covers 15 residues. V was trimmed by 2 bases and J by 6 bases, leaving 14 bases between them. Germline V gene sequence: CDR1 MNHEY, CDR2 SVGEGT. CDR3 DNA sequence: TGTGCCAGCAGTTACGGAAGGGGTGGAAGTCAGCCCCAGCATTTT. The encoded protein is CASSYGRGGSQPQHF.